What follows are 24 T cell receptor beta chains derived from one specimen sequenced in a study of T cells expressing NK-cell markers (dated by TCRdb to 2019 to 2021). Library preparation used 5' RACE. These reads were obtained on an Illumina HiSeq 2000. The reads were reprocessed in TCRdb, with one entry per CDR3 protein sequence and no accompanying DNA. Per the sample table, the count is approximately 420,000 distinct CDR3 sequences. The leading ten clones occupy about 11% of the sample. Sequences were obtained from blood T cells: a sorted CD56 or NKG2C T cell subset, CD4+ or CD8+ T cells, or bulk PBMC T cells (not recorded which). The receptors stem from a woman in her fifties or sixties in good health. Donor details come from another sample of the same person, matched by shared clones.

The rearrangement uses TRBV7-9 and TRBJ1-1. From germline, CDR1 is SEHNR and CDR2 FQNEAQ (reference sequence). The CDR3 runs to 13 residues. CDR3 protein: CASTGYLNTEAFF.

V gene TRBV3-1 combines with J gene TRBJ2-1. There are 17 residues in the CDR3. In germline, CDR1 is LGHDT, CDR2 YNNKEL (reference sequence). The CDR3 here is CASSQDSQGISYNEQFF.

The gene calls are TRBV5-1 and TRBJ1-1; lacking DNA, the TRBD1 call made by TCRdb goes unchecked. The CDR3 is made up of 17 amino acids. Germline CDR1 and CDR2: SGHRS and YFSETQ. CDR3 in amino acids: CASSLSQGMGLNTEAFF.

The V and J genes are TRBV29-1 and TRBJ2-7. This CDR3 region has 11 residues. CDR1 and CDR2 from the germline V gene are SQVTM and ANQGSEA. CDR3 region: CSVGVGYEQYF.

J is TRBJ2-7 and V is TRBV7-6; the D gene TCRdb calls, TRBD2, cannot be checked with no DNA. Germline-derived CDR1 and CDR2 are SGHVS and FNYEAQ. The CDR3 is 13 residues long. The CDR3 is CASSPGLGYEQYF.

The CDR3 spells CASRGPVGYTQYF. J is TRBJ2-3 and V is TRBV10-3; the TCRdb call, TRBD2, lacks DNA for checking. The CDR3 spans 13 residues. Per germline, CDR1 ENHRY and CDR2 SYGVKD.

The V gene is TRBV5-1, the J gene TRBJ1-2; the TRBD1 assignment by TCRdb is unverifiable without DNA. The germline CDR1 and CDR2 sequences are SGHRS and YFSETQ. This CDR3 is 15 amino acids long. The CDR3 region is CASSNERQGTGGYTF.

This chain uses TRBV5-6 with TRBJ2-4; TCRdb selects TRBD1, and the lack of DNA leaves this call unchecked. The germline V gene encodes CDR1 SGHDT and CDR2 YYEEEE. The CDR3 length is 16 residues. The CDR3 is CASSLGGLIAKNIQYF.

This chain joins TRBV20-1 and TRBJ1-6; checking the TCRdb D call of TRBD1 is not possible without DNA. The CDR3 sequence is 12 residues long. The V gene's germline CDR1 is DFQATT and CDR2 SNEGSKA (reference sequence). The CDR3: CSARPAGSPLHF.

This chain uses TRBV15 with TRBJ2-6; the D call from TCRdb, TRBD1, cannot be confirmed without DNA. Germline CDR1 is LNHNV and CDR2 is YYDKDF (reference sequence). This CDR3 is 17 amino acids long. This CDR3 reads CATSPRTGRTGANVLTF. Complete variable domain (other parts from reference TRBV15 and TRBJ2-6): DAMVIQNPRYQVTQFGKPVTLSCSQTLNHNVMYWYQQKSSQAPKLLFHYYDKDFNNEADTPDNFQSRRPNTSFCFLDIRSPGLGDTAMYLCATSPRTGRTGANVLTFGAGSRLTVL.

The chain combines TRBV24-1 with TRBJ2-7; TCRdb outputs TRBD2, but without DNA this stays unchecked. Germline CDR1 KGHDR, CDR2 SFDVKD. The CDR3 consists of 13 residues. The CDR3 protein is CATSDFRGSPQYF.

The rearrangement uses TRBV29-1 and TRBJ2-1; TCRdb names TRBD1, which stays unverified in the absence of DNA. CDR3 size: 13 residues. Germline lookup yields CDR1 SQVTM and CDR2 ANQGSEA. The chain's CDR3 is CSVDRAPFPEQFF.

The chain uses TRBV30 and TRBJ2-2; lacking DNA, the TRBD2 call made by TCRdb goes unchecked. The CDR3 length is 15 residues. CDR1 and CDR2 from the germline V gene are GTSNPN and SVGIG (reference sequence). CDR3 amino acids: CAWRIGLVGTGELFF.

The genes are TRBV5-6 and TRBJ2-3; TCRdb calls TRBD1, which cannot be checked without DNA. This CDR3 has 15 residues. Germline V gene lookup returns CDR1 SGHDT and CDR2 YYEEEE. The CDR3 protein is CASSLVQVSTDTQYF.

J is TRBJ1-1 and V is TRBV9; TCRdb gives TRBD1 as the D gene, but with no DNA this cannot be confirmed. This CDR3 is built from 15 residues. In germline, CDR1 is SGDLS, CDR2 YYNGEE. CDR3 sequence reads: CASSPSGGRGTEAFF.

The rearrangement links TRBV20-1 to TRBJ2-7; as DNA is missing, the TRBD2 call by TCRdb cannot be tested. Germline CDR1 DFQATT, CDR2 SNEGSKA (reference sequence). CDR3 length equals 15 residues. CDR3: CSASLIAGVFYEQYF.

The chain combines TRBV7-9 with TRBJ2-3; TCRdb's assignment of TRBD2 cannot be checked, as there is no DNA. This CDR3 has 18 amino acids. Germline loops: CDR1 SEHNR, CDR2 FQNEAQ (reference sequence). CDR3: CASSAGLAGGVGTDTQYF.

This rearrangement joins TRBV14 to TRBJ2-7; TCRdb names TRBD2, which stays unverified in the absence of DNA. Germline-derived CDR1 and CDR2 are SGHDN and FVKESK. The CDR3 extends over 14 amino acids. The CDR3 is CASGIAGVPYEQYF.

The chain uses TRBV29-1 and TRBJ2-5; TCRdb picks TRBD2, but there is no DNA to check that call. Germline CDR1 reads SQVTM; CDR2 reads ANQGSEA. CDR3 length: 15 amino acids. CDR3 region: CSVGGGGGPRETQYF.

The J gene is TRBJ1-5, the V gene TRBV12-5; TCRdb's D gene call, TRBD1, goes unchecked for lack of DNA. The CDR3 runs 15 residues. Germline V gene sequence: CDR1 LGHNT, CDR2 FRNRAP. The CDR3 sequence is CASGPNDRGGQPQHF. Combining the CDR3 with reference TRBV12-5 and TRBJ1-5 gives the whole variable domain DARVTQTPRHKVTEMGQEVTMRCQPILGHNTVFWYRQTMMQGLELLAYFRNRAPLDDSGMPKDRFSAEMPDATLATLKIQPSEPRDSAVYFCASGPNDRGGQPQHFGDGTRLSIL.

This rearrangement joins TRBV29-1 to TRBJ2-1; TCRdb selects TRBD1, and the lack of DNA leaves this call unchecked. Germline CDR1 SQVTM, CDR2 ANQGSEA. This CDR3 has 14 amino acids. The CDR3 region is CSVGGGSSYNEQFF.

The CDR3 loop reads CATGTGRMGPEAFF. V gene TRBV10-3 combines with J gene TRBJ1-1; with no DNA, the TCRdb D assignment of TRBD1 cannot be verified. Looked up from germline, CDR1 is ENHRY and CDR2 is SYGVKD. This CDR3 is 14 amino acids long.

The chain combines TRBV18 with TRBJ2-6; the TRBD1 assignment by TCRdb is unverifiable without DNA. Germline lookup yields CDR1 KGHSH and CDR2 LQKENI. The CDR3 is 18 amino acids. CDR3 amino acids: CASSPPGTGPSGANVLTF.

The chain uses TRBV9 and TRBJ2-1; TCRdb returns TRBD2, unconfirmable since there is no DNA. The CDR3 covers 15 residues. Germline CDR1 and CDR2: SGDLS and YYNGEE. This CDR3 reads CASSVAAGGPNEQFF.